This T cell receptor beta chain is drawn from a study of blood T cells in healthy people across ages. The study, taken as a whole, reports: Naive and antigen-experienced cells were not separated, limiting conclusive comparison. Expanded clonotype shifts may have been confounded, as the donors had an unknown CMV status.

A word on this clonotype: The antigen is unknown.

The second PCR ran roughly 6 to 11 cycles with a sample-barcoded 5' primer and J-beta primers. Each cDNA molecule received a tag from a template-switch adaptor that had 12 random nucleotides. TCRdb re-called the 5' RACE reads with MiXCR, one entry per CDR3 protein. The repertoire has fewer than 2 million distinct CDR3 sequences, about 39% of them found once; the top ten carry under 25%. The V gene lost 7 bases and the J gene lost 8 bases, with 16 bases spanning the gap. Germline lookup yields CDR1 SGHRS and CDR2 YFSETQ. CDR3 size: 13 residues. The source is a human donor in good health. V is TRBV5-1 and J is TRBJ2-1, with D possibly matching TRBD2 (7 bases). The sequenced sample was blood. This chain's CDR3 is CASGWGGLDEQFF. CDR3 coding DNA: TGCGCCAGCGGATGGGGGGGCCTGGATGAGCAGTTCTTC.